This T cell receptor (beta chain) was documented in a study of T cells after yellow fever vaccination. Regarding the study as a whole: Within FACS-sorted repertoires, abundant clonotypes contaminating from the bulk population could be present. Though weaker, the secondary response peaked faster, on day 5 versus 15. Reappearance after the booster was seen for most primary-vaccination clones, at 95% to 97% CD4 and around 88% CD8.

Universal primer sites and UMIs were introduced during 5'RACE template-switching synthesis of TCR cDNA. MiXCR was run by TCRdb on the 5' RACE reads, yielding one entry per CDR3 protein. Among 250,000 to 350,000 distinct CDR3 sequences listed, around 4.3% were seen once. CDR1 SEHNR and CDR2 FQNEAQ come from the germline V gene (reference sequence). The V and J ends lost 5 bases and 3 bases respectively, with 4 bases between them. CDR3 length equals 11 residues. This clonotype was seen repeatedly, ten times or more. The target antigen is unknown. The sequence came from a man aged 18 to 30 who received the YFV17D yellow fever vaccine. Sample: PBMCs, taken 15 days after the yellow fever booster vaccination. This rearrangement joins TRBV7-9 to TRBJ1-2; no definite D call. The CDR3: CASSPDYGYTF. The CDR3 DNA reads TGTGCCAGCAGCCCCGACTATGGCTACACCTTC.